These 14 T cell receptor beta chains originate from one sample sequenced in a study of blood T cell repertoires in COVID-19. Assay used: immunoSEQ multiplex PCR; TCRdb lists only in-frame clones, some missing. The table has about 360,000 clones, around 86% seen once; the top ten hold about 3%. Sequencing was performed on peripheral blood. Source of these receptors: a human donor in a cohort sampled during active COVID-19.

The chain has TRBV18 and TRBJ1-2; 7 nucleotides match TRBD1. This CDR3 contains 13 residues. Germline V gene sequence: CDR1 KGHSH, CDR2 LQKENI. V lost 6 bases to trimming and J lost 4 bases; unmatched junction nucleotides: 5. The CDR3 DNA is TGTGCCAGCTCGGAACAGGGGCCCTATGGCTACACCTTC. Residues: CASSEQGPYGYTF.

V is TRBV18 and J is TRBJ1-1, with D perhaps matching TRBD1 (6 bases). CDR3 length: 15 amino acids. Trimming took off 5 bases at V and 1 base at J, with 14 bases between the two ends. Germline CDR1 KGHSH, CDR2 LQKENI. This chain's CDR3 is CASSSRAGENTEAFF. DNA of the CDR3: TGTGCCAGCTCATCCCGGGCAGGGGAGAACACTGAAGCTTTCTTT.

The chain has TRBV5-1 and TRBJ2-3, with D possibly TRBD1 on 5 matching bases. Germline assignment: CDR1 SGHRS and CDR2 YFSETQ. CDR3 length: 18 amino acids. The V end lost 4 bases, the J end lost 3 bases, and 24 bases lay between the germline ends. For the CDR3, the DNA is TGCGCCAGCAGCCCGCTCGCCTCAGGGAAGGAAAAAACAGATACGCAGTATTTT. As protein: CASSPLASGKEKTDTQYF.

Concerning this clone: Relative to the germline gene, one junction end is altered; a read error may explain this. The CDR3 sequence: CATSRDRGSDAFF. In DNA form, the CDR3 reads TGTGCCACCAGCAGAGATAGGGGGTCTGACGCTTTCTTT. The chain carries TRBV15 and TRBJ1-1; tentatively, D is TRBD1 (6 bases). The CDR3 extends over 13 amino acids. Germline V gene data show CDR1 as LNHNV and CDR2 as YYDKDF (reference sequence). Filled out from reference TRBV15 and TRBJ1-1, the complete variable domain reads DAMVIQNPRYQVTQFGKPVTLSCSQTLNHNVMYWYQQKSSQAPKLLFHYYDKDFNNEADTPDNFQSRRPNTSFCFLDIRSPGLGDTAMYLCATSRDRGSDAFFGQGTRLTVV.

On this clone itself: At one boundary the junction diverges from the germline segment, which might be a read error. The chain links TRBV5-6 to TRBJ2-7; 7 bases are shared with TRBD2. Germline lookup yields CDR1 SGHDT and CDR2 YYEEEE. The CDR3 has 12 amino acids. CDR3: CASSLAWGGSSF. The CDR3 nucleotides are TGTGCCAGCAGCTTGGCCTGGGGAGGGAGTTCCTTC.

The chain combines TRBV19 with TRBJ2-3; 10 positions agree with TRBD1. Germline lookup yields CDR1 LNHDA and CDR2 SQIVND (reference sequence). This CDR3 is 20 amino acids long. The V segment lost 5 bases and the J segment 0 bases; nucleotides outside the gene matches: 17. The chain's CDR3 is CASSGYPGQGQRTSTDTQYF. The DNA of the CDR3 is TGTGCCAGTAGTGGATATCCGGGACAGGGGCAACGAACAAGCACAGATACGCAGTATTTT.

This clone was seen only once. The CDR3 loop is CASSELLRQKSNYGYTF. CDR3 bases: TGTGCCAGCAGTGAACTTCTTAGACAGAAGTCTAACTATGGCTACACCTTC. The chain couples TRBV6-1 to TRBJ1-2; D may be TRBD1 (5 bases). Looked up from germline, CDR1 is MNHNS and CDR2 is SASEGT. The germline V and J ends were trimmed by 2 bases and 0 bases, with 16 bases remaining between them. This CDR3 comprises 17 residues.

The rearrangement links TRBV30 to TRBJ2-7; 7 nucleotides align to TRBD1. V gave up 0 bases and J gave up 2 bases; unmatched junction bases: 16. The CDR3 has 18 residues. Germline lookup yields CDR1 GTSNPN and CDR2 SVGIG (reference sequence). CDR3 DNA sequence: TGTGCCTGGAGTGTAAATTTAATTACCTCCGGGACAGCCTACGAGCAGTACTTC. As protein: CAWSVNLITSGTAYEQYF.

CDR3 nucleotides: TGTGCCAGCAGTGGAGGGACTAGCGATTTGGAGACCCAGTACTTC. It codes for CASSGGTSDLETQYF. The rearrangement links TRBV2 to TRBJ2-5, with 10 bases matching TRBD2. After removal of 4 bases from V and 5 bases from J, the junction contained 7 bases not matched to a gene. The CDR3 is made up of 15 amino acids. CDR1 SNHLY and CDR2 FYNNEI come from the germline V gene.

V gene TRBV3-1 (or the pseudogene TRBV3-2) combines with J gene TRBJ1-1; the D is unclear. Germline V gene data show CDR1 as LGHDT and CDR2 as YNNKEL (reference sequence). V lost 6 bases and J 0 bases, leaving 8 bases between the germline ends. The CDR3 consists of 13 residues. The CDR3 bases are TGTGCCAGCAGGAACTCAATGAACACTGAAGCTTTCTTT. It yields the protein CASRNSMNTEAFF.

CDR3 DNA: TGCGCCAGCAGCCGACTCCCCGGTGGTCTCTCCTACGAGCAGTACTTC. Translating gives CASSRLPGGLSYEQYF. The chain is built from TRBV4-1 and TRBJ2-7; D not certain. The ends were cut back, 4 bases at V and 0 bases at J, with 16 bases in the middle. Germline CDR1 and CDR2: MGHRA and YSYEKL. The CDR3 totals 16 residues.

The chain uses TRBV6-5 and TRBJ2-7, with 13 nucleotides matching TRBD2. Losses at the gene ends were 6 bases for V and 2 bases for J; bases not matched to a gene: 4. Germline loops: CDR1 MNHEY, CDR2 SVGAGI. The CDR3 has 15 amino acids. CDR3 sequence: CASRRTSGSAYEQYF. The CDR3 region has the DNA TGTGCCAGCAGGCGGACTAGCGGGAGCGCCTACGAGCAGTACTTC.

This sequence joins TRBV30 and TRBJ1-2, with a weak D call TRBD1 (5 bases). CDR1 is GTSNPN, CDR2 SVGIG, per germline (reference sequence). This CDR3 spans 13 amino acids. With 3 bases removed from V and 4 bases from J, the gap between germline ends came to 12 bases. CDR3 in amino acids: CAWSSGDLYGYTF. For the CDR3, the DNA is TGTGCCTGGAGCTCGGGGGATCTCTATGGCTACACCTTC.

The chain employs TRBV28 and TRBJ2-7; 13 nucleotides align to TRBD2. V shed 0 bases, J shed 7 bases, and the junction held 6 bases outside the gene matches. CDR1 is MDHEN and CDR2 is SYDVKM in the germline V gene. The CDR3 has 16 residues. Here the CDR3 reads CASSLWTSGRQREQYF. As DNA, the CDR3 is TGTGCCAGCAGTTTATGGACTAGCGGGAGGCAAAGAGAGCAGTACTTC.